Below, 17 T cell receptor beta chains from the same sample are listed, as sequenced in a study of blood T cells in healthy people across ages. Combining a sample-barcoded 5' primer with a J-beta primer mix, a second PCR ran for roughly 7 to 12 cycles. MiXCR, run by TCRdb on the 5' RACE reads, gives a single entry per CDR3 protein. The table has around 870,000 distinct CDR3 sequences, 25% to 30% seen once. Sample: blood. Receptor source: a woman of 80 years or more in good health.

The gene calls are TRBV6-1 and TRBJ1-5; no firm D call. The V end lost 4 bases, the J end lost 2 bases, and 9 bases lay between the germline ends. CDR3 length equals 14 residues. Per germline, CDR1 MNHNS and CDR2 SASEGT. Written as DNA, the CDR3 is TGTGCCAGCAGTGCGGAGCAAGGCAATCAGCCCCAGCATTTT. It yields the protein CASSAEQGNQPQHF.

V usage is TRBV6-2 or TRBV6-3 and J usage is TRBJ2-2; D perhaps matches TRBD1 (5 bases). Germline loops: CDR1 MNHEY, CDR2 SVGEGT. The CDR3 is 15 residues long. Trimming left V 8 bases short and J 5 bases short, with 18 bases between. In DNA form, the CDR3 reads TGTGCCAGCCACAGTGTCCTCCCAGGGACCGGGGAGCTGTTTTTT. This sequence encodes CASHSVLPGTGELFF.

This chain connects TRBV12-3 or TRBV12-4 to TRBJ2-5; D is unclear. V was shortened by 6 bases and J by 4 bases, with 12 bases between the two germline ends. This CDR3 is built from 13 residues. CDR3: CASRAESIETQYF. CDR3 sequence (DNA): TGTGCCAGCAGGGCGGAATCGATAGAGACCCAGTACTTC.

This clonotype was counted a few times. Being one base from a much bigger clone, this may be a read error. The J gene is TRBJ2-2, the V gene TRBV6-2 or TRBV6-3; D assignment may be TRBD1 or TRBD2 (5 bases each). Per the germline V gene, CDR1 is MNHEY and CDR2 is SVGEGT. The CDR3 totals 13 residues. DNA for the CDR3: TGTGCCAGCAGGTGGGGGAACACCGGGGAGCGGTTTTTT. The encoded protein is CASRWGNTGERFF.

At least ten counts were recorded for this clonotype. This rearrangement joins TRBV29-1 to TRBJ2-3; the D is unclear. The length of the CDR3 is 13 residues. The germline V gene encodes CDR1 SQVTM and CDR2 ANQGSEA. The V gene lost 2 bases and the J gene lost 0 bases, with 6 bases spanning the gap. The CDR3 nucleotides read TGCAGCGTTGAACCCTCAAGCACAGATACGCAGTATTTT. Encoded protein: CSVEPSSTDTQYF.

V and J are TRBV20-1 and TRBJ1-4; TRBD1 is a possible D gene (6 bases). The length of the CDR3 is 13 residues. The ends were cut back, 3 bases at V and 7 bases at J, with 12 bases in the middle. The V gene's germline CDR1 is DFQATT and CDR2 SNEGSKA (reference sequence). CDR3 coding DNA: TGCAGTGCTAGTCGGGGGCACGGTGAAAAACTGTTTTTT. Its protein product is CSASRGHGEKLFF.

With regard to this clonotype: A far larger clone is one nucleotide away, so this likely arose from a read error. The rearrangement joins TRBV7-2 to TRBJ2-4, with unresolved D. Trimming cost V 6 bases and J 13 bases, with 13 bases left between them. This CDR3 is 11 amino acids long. Germline V CDR1 and CDR2: SGHTA, FQGNSA. CDR3 in amino acids: CASSSGYGQYF. The CDR3 DNA reads TGTGCCAGCAGTTCTGGATACGGGCAGTACTTC.

This clonotype came up a few times. This chain joins TRBV30 and TRBJ1-2, with a possible D match to TRBD1 (6 bases). The V end lost 4 bases, the J end lost 5 bases, and 17 bases lay between the germline ends. Germline assignment: CDR1 GTSNPN and CDR2 SVGIG (reference sequence). The CDR3 covers 14 residues. The DNA of the CDR3 is TGTGCCTGGACCCTGGGGGGGGGCTCTTATGGCTACACCTTC. Its protein product is CAWTLGGGSYGYTF. Variable domain in full (rest from reference TRBV30 and TRBJ1-2): SQTIHQWPATLVQPVGSPLSLECTVEGTSNPNLYWYRQAAGRGLQLLFYSVGIGQISSEVPQNLSASRPQDRQFILSSKKLLLSDSGFYLCAWTLGGGSYGYTFGSGTRLTVV.

This clonotype was seen only a few times. The chain recombines TRBV20-1 with TRBJ2-7; D may be TRBD1 or TRBD2 (6 bases each). The CDR3 runs 14 residues. Trimming took off 6 bases at V and 1 base at J, with 16 bases between the two ends. Germline V CDR1 and CDR2: DFQATT, SNEGSKA (reference sequence). The CDR3 region has the DNA TGCAGTGCCAACCCGAGGGGGGAATCCTACGAGCAGTACTTC. Translation: CSANPRGESYEQYF.

This clonotype was counted many times. For the CDR3, the DNA is TGTGCCAGCAGTTTATCAGCGGGGGGCCGCGGTTTGCAGTACTTC. This sequence encodes CASSLSAGGRGLQYF. The chain has TRBV12-3 or TRBV12-4 and TRBJ2-5; 9 bases line up with TRBD2. The J segment lost 11 bases and the V segment lost 2 bases, leaving 12 bases of the junction unmatched. The CDR3 loop spans 15 amino acids.

This clonotype has more than one count but fewer than ten. The chain is built from TRBV4-3 and TRBJ1-1, with 7 bases identical to TRBD1. Trimming at V came to 2 bases and at J to 2 bases, leaving 5 bases not matched to a gene. This CDR3 is built from 15 residues. Germline V gene data show CDR1 as LGHNA and CDR2 as YSLEER. CDR3 region: CASSQLGQSNTEAFF. The CDR3 bases are TGCGCCAGCAGCCAATTGGGACAGAGTAACACTGAAGCTTTCTTT.

This clonotype was picked up a small number of times. This may arise from a read error, as a much more abundant clone is one base away. V and J are TRBV5-6 and TRBJ2-7, with D uncertain. CDR3 size: 12 residues. The V end lost 4 bases, the J end lost 7 bases, and 12 bases lay between the germline ends. In germline, CDR1 is SGHDT, CDR2 YYEEEE. In DNA, the CDR3 is TGTGCCAGCAGCACACAACTGGGGGAGCAGTACTTC. Residues: CASSTQLGEQYF.

This clonotype was seen a single time. The chain uses TRBV29-1 and TRBJ1-1; D gene uncertain. Germline CDR1 and CDR2: SQVTM and ANQGSEA. Trimming removed 6 bases from V and 1 base from J, with 18 bases in between. The CDR3 has 15 residues. This CDR3 reads CSVDRKDWPNTEAFF. Written as DNA, the CDR3 is TGCAGCGTCGATAGGAAGGACTGGCCGAACACTGAAGCTTTCTTT.

The table lists this clonotype with many counts. CDR3 bases: TGTGCCAGCAGCTTGGGACAAGTTCTCTATGGCTACACCTTC. Amino acids: CASSLGQVLYGYTF. The chain recombines TRBV7-2 with TRBJ1-2, with D maybe TRBD1 (6 bases). V lost 3 bases and J lost 4, with 12 bases in between. This CDR3 is built from 14 residues. The germline V gene has CDR1 SGHTA and CDR2 FQGNSA.

This clonotype was found many times. V usage is TRBV4-3 and J usage is TRBJ2-3; D perhaps matches TRBD1 (6 bases). From germline, CDR1 is LGHNA and CDR2 YSLEER. V was cut by 2 bases and J by 2 bases, with 20 bases left in between. CDR3 size: 18 residues. CDR3 region: CASSQYDWDTQPTDTQYF. The CDR3, as DNA: TGCGCCAGCAGCCAATATGACTGGGACACGCAGCCCACAGATACGCAGTATTTT.

This clonotype appeared many times. The DNA for the CDR3 is TGTGCCAGCAGTTTAGGTACCGCAGATACGCAGTATTTT. This gives the protein CASSLGTADTQYF. The V gene is TRBV12-3 or TRBV12-4, the J gene TRBJ2-3; D remains ambiguous. The CDR3 is 13 amino acids. V was cut by 1 base and J by 4 bases, with 6 bases left in between.

This clonotype has ten or more counts. CDR3 DNA sequence: TGCGCCAGCAGCTCCATGGGGACAGATACGCAGTATTTT. It codes for CASSSMGTDTQYF. The chain uses TRBV5-1 and TRBJ2-3; D is undetermined. The CDR3 sequence is 13 residues long. V was cut by 3 bases and J by 3 bases, with 8 bases left in between. Per the germline V gene, CDR1 is SGHRS and CDR2 is YFSETQ.